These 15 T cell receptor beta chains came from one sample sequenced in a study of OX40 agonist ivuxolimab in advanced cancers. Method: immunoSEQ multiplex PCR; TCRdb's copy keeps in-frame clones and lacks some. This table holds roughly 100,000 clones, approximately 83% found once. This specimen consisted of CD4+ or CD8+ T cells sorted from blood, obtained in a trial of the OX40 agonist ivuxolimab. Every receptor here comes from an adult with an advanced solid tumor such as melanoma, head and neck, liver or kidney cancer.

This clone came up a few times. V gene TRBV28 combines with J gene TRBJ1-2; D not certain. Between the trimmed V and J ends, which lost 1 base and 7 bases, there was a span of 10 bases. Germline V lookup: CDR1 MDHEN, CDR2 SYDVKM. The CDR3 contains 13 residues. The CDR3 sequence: CASSLFGYRGYTF. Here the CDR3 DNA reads TGTGCCAGCAGTTTATTCGGGTACCGTGGCTACACCTTC.

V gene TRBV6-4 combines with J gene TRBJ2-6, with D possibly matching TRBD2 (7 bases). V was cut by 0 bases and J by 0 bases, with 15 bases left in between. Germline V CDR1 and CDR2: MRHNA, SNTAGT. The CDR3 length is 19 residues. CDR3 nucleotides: TGTGCCAGCAGTGACTCCTTTTGGGGGGGCATCTCTGGGGCCAACGTCCTGACTTTC. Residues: CASSDSFWGGISGANVLTF.

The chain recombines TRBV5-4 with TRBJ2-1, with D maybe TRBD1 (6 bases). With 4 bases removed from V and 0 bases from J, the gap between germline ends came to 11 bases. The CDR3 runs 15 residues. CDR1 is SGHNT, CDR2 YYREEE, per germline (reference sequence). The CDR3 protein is CASSQTGSSYNEQFF. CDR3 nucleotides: TGTGCCAGCAGCCAAACAGGGAGCTCCTACAATGAGCAGTTCTTC.

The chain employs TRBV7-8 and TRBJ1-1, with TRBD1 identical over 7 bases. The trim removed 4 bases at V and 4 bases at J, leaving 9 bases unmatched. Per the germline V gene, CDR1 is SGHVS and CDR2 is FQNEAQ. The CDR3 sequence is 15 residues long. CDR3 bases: TGTGCCAGCAGCTCGAGACAGGGTAGTGGCACTGAAGCTTTCTTT. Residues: CASSSRQGSGTEAFF. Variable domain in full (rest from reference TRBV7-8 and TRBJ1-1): GAGVSQSPRYKVAKRGQDVALRCDPISGHVSLFWYQQALGQGPEFLTYFQNEAQLDKSGLPSDRFFAERPEGSVSTLKIQRTQQEDSAVYLCASSSRQGSGTEAFFGQGTRLTVV.

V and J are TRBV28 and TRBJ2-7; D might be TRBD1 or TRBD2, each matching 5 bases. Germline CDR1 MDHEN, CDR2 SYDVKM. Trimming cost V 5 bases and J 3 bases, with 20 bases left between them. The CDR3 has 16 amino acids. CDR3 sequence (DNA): TGTGCCAGCAGTCACCCTGTATGGGGCCGGGACTACGAGCAGTACTTC. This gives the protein CASSHPVWGRDYEQYF.

DNA for the CDR3: TGTGCCAGCAGTTACGCGGGGAGCCGTGATACGCAGTATTTT. As protein: CASSYAGSRDTQYF. J is TRBJ2-3 and V is TRBV6-6; tentative D call: TRBD2 (6 bases). V lost 2 bases, J lost 6 bases, and 12 bases lay in between. CDR1 is MNHNY and CDR2 is SVGAGI in the germline V gene (reference sequence). This CDR3 region has 14 residues.

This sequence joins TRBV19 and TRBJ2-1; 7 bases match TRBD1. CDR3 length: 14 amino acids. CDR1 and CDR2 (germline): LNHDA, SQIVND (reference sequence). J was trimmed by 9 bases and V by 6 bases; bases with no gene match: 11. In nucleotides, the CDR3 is TGTGCCAGTAGGGGGGACAGAGTACTTGGTGAGCAGTTCTTC. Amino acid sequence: CASRGDRVLGEQFF.

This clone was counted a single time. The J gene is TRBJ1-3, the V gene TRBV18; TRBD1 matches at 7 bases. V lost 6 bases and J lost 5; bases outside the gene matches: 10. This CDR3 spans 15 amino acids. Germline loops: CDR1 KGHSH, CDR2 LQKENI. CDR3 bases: TGTGCCAGCTCGCCCGACGGGACAGTTAGAAACACCATATATTTT. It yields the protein CASSPDGTVRNTIYF.

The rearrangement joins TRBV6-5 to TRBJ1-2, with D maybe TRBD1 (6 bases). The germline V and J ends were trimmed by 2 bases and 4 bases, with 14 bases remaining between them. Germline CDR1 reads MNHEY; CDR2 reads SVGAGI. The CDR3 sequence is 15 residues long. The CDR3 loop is CASSYTRGGGYGYTF. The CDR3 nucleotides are TGTGCCAGCAGTTACACGAGGGGAGGGGGCTATGGCTACACCTTC.

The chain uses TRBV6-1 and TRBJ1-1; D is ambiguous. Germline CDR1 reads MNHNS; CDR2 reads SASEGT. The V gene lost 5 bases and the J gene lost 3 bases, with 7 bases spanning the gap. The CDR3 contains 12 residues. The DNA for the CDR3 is TGTGCCAGCAGTTTACATGACACTGAAGCTTTCTTT. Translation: CASSLHDTEAFF.

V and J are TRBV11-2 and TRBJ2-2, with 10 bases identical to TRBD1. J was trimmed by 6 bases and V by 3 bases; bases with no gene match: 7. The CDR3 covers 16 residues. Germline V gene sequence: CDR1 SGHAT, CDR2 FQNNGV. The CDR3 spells CASSLGQGRGPGELFF. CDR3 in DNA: TGTGCCAGCAGCTTGGGACAGGGGCGAGGGCCCGGGGAGCTGTTTTTT.

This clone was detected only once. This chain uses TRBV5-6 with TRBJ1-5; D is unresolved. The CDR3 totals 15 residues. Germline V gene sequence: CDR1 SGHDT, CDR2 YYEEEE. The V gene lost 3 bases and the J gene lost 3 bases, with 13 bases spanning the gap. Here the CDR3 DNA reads TGTGCCAGCAGCTCCGGAGGTGGACCCAATCAGCCCCAGCATTTT. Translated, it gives CASSSGGGPNQPQHF.

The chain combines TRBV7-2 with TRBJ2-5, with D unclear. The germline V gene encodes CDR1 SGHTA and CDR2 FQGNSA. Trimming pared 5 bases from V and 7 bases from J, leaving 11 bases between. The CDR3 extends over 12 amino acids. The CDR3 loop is CASSSPGGTQYF. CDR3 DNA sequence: TGTGCCAGCAGCAGTCCCGGTGGGACCCAGTACTTC. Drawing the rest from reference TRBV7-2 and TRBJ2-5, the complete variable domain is GAGVSQSPSNKVTEKGKDVELRCDPISGHTALYWYRQSLGQGLEFLIYFQGNSAPDKSGLPSDRFSAERTGGSVSTLTIQRTQQEDSAVYLCASSSPGGTQYFGPGTRLLVL.

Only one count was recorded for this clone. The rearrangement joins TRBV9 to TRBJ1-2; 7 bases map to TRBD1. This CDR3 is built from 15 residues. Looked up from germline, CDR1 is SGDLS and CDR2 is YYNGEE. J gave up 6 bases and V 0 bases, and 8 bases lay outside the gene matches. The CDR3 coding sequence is TGTGCCAGCAGCGTAGATGTCAGGGGGTCCGATGGCTACACCTTC. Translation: CASSVDVRGSDGYTF.

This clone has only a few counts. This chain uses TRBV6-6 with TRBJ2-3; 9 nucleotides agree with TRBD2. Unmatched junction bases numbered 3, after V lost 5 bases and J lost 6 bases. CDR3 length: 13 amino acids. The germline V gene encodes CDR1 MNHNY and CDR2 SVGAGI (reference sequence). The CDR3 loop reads CASSPGTSDTQYF. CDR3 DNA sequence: TGTGCCAGCAGTCCCGGGACTAGCGATACGCAGTATTTT.